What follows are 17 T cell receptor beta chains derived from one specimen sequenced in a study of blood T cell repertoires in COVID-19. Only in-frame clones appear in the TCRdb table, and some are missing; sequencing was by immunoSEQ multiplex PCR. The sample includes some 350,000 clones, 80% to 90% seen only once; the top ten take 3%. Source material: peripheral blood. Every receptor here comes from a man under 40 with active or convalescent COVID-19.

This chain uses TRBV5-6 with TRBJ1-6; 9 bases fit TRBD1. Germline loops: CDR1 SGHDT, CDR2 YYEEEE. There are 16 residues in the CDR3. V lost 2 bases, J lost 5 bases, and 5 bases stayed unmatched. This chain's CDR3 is CASSLTGTGHNSPLHF. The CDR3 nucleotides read TGTGCCAGCAGCTTAACCGGGACAGGGCATAATTCACCCCTCCACTTT. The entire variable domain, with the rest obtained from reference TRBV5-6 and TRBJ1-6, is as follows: DAGVTQSPTHLIKTRGQQVTLRCSPKSGHDTVSWYQQALGQGPQFIFQYYEEEERQRGNFPDRFSGHQFPNYSSELNVNALLLGDSALYLCASSLTGTGHNSPLHFGNGTRLTVT.

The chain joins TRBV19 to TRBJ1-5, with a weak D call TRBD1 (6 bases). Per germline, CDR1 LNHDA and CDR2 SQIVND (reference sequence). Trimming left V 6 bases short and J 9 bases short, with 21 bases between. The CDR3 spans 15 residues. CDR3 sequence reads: CASSPGGGVLGPQHF. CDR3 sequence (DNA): TGTGCCAGTAGCCCCGGAGGGGGGGTCCTTGGGCCCCAGCATTTT.

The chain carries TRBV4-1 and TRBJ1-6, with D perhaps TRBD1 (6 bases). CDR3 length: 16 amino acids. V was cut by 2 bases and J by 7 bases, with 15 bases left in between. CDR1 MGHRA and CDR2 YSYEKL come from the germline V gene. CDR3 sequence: CASSQPDGTPNSPLHF. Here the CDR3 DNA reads TGCGCCAGCAGCCAACCAGACGGGACACCCAATTCACCCCTCCACTTT.

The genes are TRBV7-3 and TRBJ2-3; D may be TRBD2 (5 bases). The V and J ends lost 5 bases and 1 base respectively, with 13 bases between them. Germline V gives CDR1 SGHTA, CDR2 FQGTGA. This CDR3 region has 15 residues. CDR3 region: CASSLLPGGTDTQYF. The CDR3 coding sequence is TGTGCCAGCAGCCTCCTACCCGGGGGCACAGATACGCAGTATTTT.

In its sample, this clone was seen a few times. CDR3 nucleotides: TGTGCCAGCAGCTTAGTAGGGACAGGGGGCGTTGGGACTGAAGCTTTCTTT. Protein: CASSLVGTGGVGTEAFF. The chain carries TRBV7-9 and TRBJ1-1; TRBD1 matches at 12 bases. This CDR3 is built from 17 residues. The V gene's germline CDR1 is SEHNR and CDR2 FQNEAQ (reference sequence). With V trimmed by 1 base and J by 5 bases, 8 bases remained unmatched.

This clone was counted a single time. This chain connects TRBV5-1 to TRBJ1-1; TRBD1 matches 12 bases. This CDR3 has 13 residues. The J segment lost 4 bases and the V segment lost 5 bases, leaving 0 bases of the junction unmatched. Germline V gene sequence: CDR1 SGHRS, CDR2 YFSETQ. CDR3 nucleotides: TGCGCCAGCAGGGGACAGGGGGCCACTGAAGCTTTCTTT. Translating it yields CASRGQGATEAFF.

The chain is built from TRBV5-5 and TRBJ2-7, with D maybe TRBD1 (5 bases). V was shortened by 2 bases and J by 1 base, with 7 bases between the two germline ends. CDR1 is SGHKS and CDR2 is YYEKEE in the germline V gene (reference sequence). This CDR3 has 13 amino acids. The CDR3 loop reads CASSFQGSYEQYF. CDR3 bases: TGTGCCAGCAGCTTCCAGGGTTCCTACGAGCAGTACTTC.

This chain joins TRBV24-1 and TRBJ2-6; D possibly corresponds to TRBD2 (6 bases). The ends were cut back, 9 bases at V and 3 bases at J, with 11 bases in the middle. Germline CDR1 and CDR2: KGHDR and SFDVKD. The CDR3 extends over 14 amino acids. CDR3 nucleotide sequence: TGTGCCACCGGGGGAGGAAGTGGGGCCAACGTCCTGACTTTC. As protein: CATGGGSGANVLTF.

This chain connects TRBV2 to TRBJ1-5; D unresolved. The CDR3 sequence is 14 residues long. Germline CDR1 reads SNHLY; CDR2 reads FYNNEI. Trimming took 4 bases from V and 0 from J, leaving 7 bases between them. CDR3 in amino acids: CASSGGYSNQPQHF. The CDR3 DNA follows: TGTGCCAGCAGTGGAGGGTATAGCAATCAGCCCCAGCATTTT. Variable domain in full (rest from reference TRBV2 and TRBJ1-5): EPEVTQTPSHQVTQMGQEVILRCVPISNHLYFYWYRQILGQKVEFLVSFYNNEISEKSEIFDDQFSVERPDGSNFTLKIRSTKLEDSAMYFCASSGGYSNQPQHFGDGTRLSIL.

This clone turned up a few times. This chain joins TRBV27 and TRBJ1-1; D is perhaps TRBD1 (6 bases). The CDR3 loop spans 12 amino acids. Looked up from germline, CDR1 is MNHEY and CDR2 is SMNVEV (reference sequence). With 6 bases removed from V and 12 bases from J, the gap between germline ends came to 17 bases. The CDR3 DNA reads TGTGCCAGCAGGGGGACATCGCTTGGAACTTTCTTT. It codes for CASRGTSLGTFF.

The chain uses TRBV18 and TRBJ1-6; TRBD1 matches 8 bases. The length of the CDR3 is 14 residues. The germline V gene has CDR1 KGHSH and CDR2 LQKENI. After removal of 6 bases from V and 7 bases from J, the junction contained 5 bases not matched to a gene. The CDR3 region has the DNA TGTGCCAGCTCCCGGGACAGGAGCAATTCACCCCTCCACTTT. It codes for CASSRDRSNSPLHF.

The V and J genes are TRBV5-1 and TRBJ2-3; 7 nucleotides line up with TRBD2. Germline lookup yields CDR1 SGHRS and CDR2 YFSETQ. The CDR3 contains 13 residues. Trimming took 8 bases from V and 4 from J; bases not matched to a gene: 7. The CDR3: CASRAGEADTQYF. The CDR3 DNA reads TGCGCCAGTAGGGCGGGAGAGGCAGATACGCAGTATTTT.

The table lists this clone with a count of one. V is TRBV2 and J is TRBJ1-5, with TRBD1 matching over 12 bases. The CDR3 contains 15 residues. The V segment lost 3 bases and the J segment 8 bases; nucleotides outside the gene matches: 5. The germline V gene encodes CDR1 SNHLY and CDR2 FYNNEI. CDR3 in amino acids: CASSDGTGGLEPQHF. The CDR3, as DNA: TGTGCCAGCAGTGACGGGACAGGGGGCTTAGAGCCCCAGCATTTT.

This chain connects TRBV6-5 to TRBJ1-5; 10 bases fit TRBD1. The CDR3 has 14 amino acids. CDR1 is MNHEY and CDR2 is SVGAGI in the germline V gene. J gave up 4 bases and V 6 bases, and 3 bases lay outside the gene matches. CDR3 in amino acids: CASRTGGINQPQHF. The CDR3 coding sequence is TGTGCCAGCAGGACAGGGGGCATTAATCAGCCCCAGCATTTT.

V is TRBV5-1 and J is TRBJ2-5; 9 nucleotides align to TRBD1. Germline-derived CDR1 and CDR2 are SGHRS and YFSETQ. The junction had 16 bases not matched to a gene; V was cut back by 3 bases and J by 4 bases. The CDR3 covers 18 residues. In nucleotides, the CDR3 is TGCGCCAGCAGCTACCGCTACTCCGACAGGGGGGCGGCAGAGACCCAGTACTTC. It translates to CASSYRYSDRGAAETQYF.

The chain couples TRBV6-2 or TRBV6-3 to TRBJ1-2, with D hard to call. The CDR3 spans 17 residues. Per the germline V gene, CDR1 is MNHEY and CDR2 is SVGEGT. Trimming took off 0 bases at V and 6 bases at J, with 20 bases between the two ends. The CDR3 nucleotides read TGTGCCAGCAGTTACTCGAGTCTATACCTGTCCCGGGATGGCTACACCTTC. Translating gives CASSYSSLYLSRDGYTF.

CDR3 DNA sequence: TGTGCCAGCAGCTTAGGGACAGGGGTTAATTCACCCCTCCACTTT. Translation: CASSLGTGVNSPLHF. This sequence joins TRBV7-9 and TRBJ1-6; 9 nucleotides align to TRBD1. The germline V gene encodes CDR1 SEHNR and CDR2 FQNEAQ (reference sequence). The ends lost 1 base at V and 6 bases at J; junction bases unmatched: 1. The CDR3 has 15 amino acids. Full variable domain (missing parts from reference TRBV7-9 and TRBJ1-6): DTGVSQNPRHKITKRGQNVTFRCDPISEHNRLYWYRQTLGQGPEFLTYFQNEAQLEKSRLLSDRFSAERPKGSFSTLEIQRTEQGDSAMYLCASSLGTGVNSPLHFGNGTRLTVT.